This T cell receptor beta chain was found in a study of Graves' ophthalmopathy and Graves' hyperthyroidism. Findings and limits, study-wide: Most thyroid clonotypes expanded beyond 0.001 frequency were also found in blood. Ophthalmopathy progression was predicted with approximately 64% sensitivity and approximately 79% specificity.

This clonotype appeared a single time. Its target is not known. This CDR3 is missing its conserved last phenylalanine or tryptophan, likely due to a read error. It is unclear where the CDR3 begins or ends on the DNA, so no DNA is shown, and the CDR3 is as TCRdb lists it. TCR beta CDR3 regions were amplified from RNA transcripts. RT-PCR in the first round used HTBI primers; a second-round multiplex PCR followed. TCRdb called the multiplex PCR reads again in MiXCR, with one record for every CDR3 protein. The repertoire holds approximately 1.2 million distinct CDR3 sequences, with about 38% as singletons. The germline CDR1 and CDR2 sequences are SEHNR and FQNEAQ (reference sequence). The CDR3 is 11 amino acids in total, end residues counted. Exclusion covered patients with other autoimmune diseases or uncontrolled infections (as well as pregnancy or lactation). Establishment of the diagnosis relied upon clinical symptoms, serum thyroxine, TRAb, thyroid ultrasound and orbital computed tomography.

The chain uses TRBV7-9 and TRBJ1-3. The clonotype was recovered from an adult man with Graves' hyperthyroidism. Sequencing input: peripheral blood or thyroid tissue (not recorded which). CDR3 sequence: CASSFRAAGDT.